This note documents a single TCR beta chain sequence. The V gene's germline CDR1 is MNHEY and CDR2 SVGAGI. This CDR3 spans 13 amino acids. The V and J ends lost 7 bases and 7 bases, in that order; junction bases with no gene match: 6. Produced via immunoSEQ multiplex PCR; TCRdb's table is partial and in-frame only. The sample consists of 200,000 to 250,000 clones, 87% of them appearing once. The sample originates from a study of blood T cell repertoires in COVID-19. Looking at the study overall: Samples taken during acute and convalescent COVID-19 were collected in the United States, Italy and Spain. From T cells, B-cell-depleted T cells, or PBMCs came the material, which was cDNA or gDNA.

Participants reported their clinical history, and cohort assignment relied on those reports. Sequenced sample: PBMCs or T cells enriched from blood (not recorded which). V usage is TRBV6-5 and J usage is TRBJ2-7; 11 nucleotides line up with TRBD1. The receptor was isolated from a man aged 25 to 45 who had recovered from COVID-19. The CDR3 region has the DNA TGTGCCAGCACCTGGACAGGGGGCCATGAGCAGTACTTC. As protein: CASTWTGGHEQYF.